Listed below are T cell receptor beta chains from one sample, sequenced in a study of low-dose radiotherapy and immunotherapy resistance in tumors. TCRdb ran MiXCR on the reads and lists one entry per CDR3 protein. This sample has around 60,000 distinct CDR3 sequences; under 30% occur once, and the top ten carry 6.5% to 7%. This sample comprised PBMCs, obtained after low-dose radiotherapy plus immunotherapy. The receptors were gathered from a male donor with prostate cancer. CDR3s include the opening cysteine and the closing phenylalanine or tryptophan. The order of the fields is clone size, J gene, D gene, V gene, CDR3 protein, CDR3 DNA. The D gene is left open where the match is weak. The listing skips clone size in some rows; elsewhere it reads once, few, many or a size class.

size: many; J: TRBJ2-7; D: TRBD2; V: TRBV20-1; CDR3: CSASPSGSVGFEQYF; DNA: TGCAGTGCTAGTCCTAGCGGGAGTGTCGGTTTCGAGCAGTACTTC
size: many; J: TRBJ1-1; D: .; V: TRBV7-4; CDR3: CATSLTGAGNTEAFF; DNA: TGTGCCACCTCACTAACAGGTGCCGGGAACACTGAAGCTTTCTTT
size: .; J: TRBJ2-7; D: TRBD2; V: TRBV12-3/TRBV12-4; CDR3: CASSHPTSGIYEQYF; DNA: TGTGCCAGCAGTCACCCGACTAGCGGCATATACGAGCAGTACTTC
size: .; J: TRBJ2-2; D: .; V: TRBV2; CDR3: CASSGGYPGELFF; DNA: TGTGCCAGCAGTGGAGGTTACCCCGGGGAGCTGTTTTTT
size: .; J: TRBJ2-7; D: .; V: TRBV4-1; CDR3: CASSGRDGPYEQYF; DNA: TGTGCCAGCAGCGGGCGGGACGGCCCCTACGAGCAGTACTTC
size: many; J: TRBJ2-1; D: TRBD2; V: TRBV13; CDR3: CASGTSGNEQFF; DNA: TGTGCCAGCGGGACTAGCGGAAATGAGCAGTTCTTC
size: many; J: TRBJ2-7; D: TRBD1; V: TRBV28; CDR3: CASLNRGPTYEQYF; DNA: TGTGCCAGCCTGAACAGGGGGCCTACCTACGAGCAGTACTTC
size: many; J: TRBJ2-1; D: .; V: TRBV20-1; CDR3: CSARIGTKGEQFF; DNA: TGCAGTGCTAGGATAGGGACGAAGGGTGAGCAGTTCTTC
size: medium-sized; J: TRBJ2-1; D: TRBD2; V: TRBV28; CDR3: CASSPGLAGELAEQFF; DNA: TGTGCCAGCAGCCCCGGACTAGCGGGAGAACTGGCGGAGCAGTTCTTC
size: many; J: TRBJ1-2; D: TRBD1; V: TRBV7-9; CDR3: CASSPVPDRGRGYTF; DNA: TGTGCCAGCAGCCCTGTGCCAGACAGGGGGCGGGGCTACACCTTC
size: many; J: TRBJ2-7; D: TRBD1; V: TRBV3-1; CDR3: CASSQGTGGYEQYF; DNA: TGTGCCAGCAGCCAAGGGACAGGGGGCTACGAGCAGTACTTC
size: many; J: TRBJ2-1; D: .; V: TRBV20-1; CDR3: CSASPPSRVVGSPYNEQFF; DNA: TGCAGTGCTAGTCCTCCCAGTCGAGTTGTCGGGAGTCCCTACAATGAGCAGTTCTTC
size: many; J: TRBJ2-5; D: .; V: TRBV12-3/TRBV12-4; CDR3: CASSFFLAGQETQYF; DNA: TGTGCCAGCAGTTTCTTCCTTGCGGGGCAAGAGACCCAGTACTTC
size: .; J: TRBJ1-6; D: .; V: TRBV6-5; CDR3: CASSRTDNSPLHF; DNA: TGTGCCAGCAGTAGGACAGATAATTCACCCCTCCACTTT
size: .; J: TRBJ1-3; D: .; V: TRBV9; CDR3: CASSASNGNTIYF; DNA: TGTGCCAGCAGCGCCTCAAATGGAAACACCATATATTTT
size: many; J: TRBJ2-1; D: TRBD2; V: TRBV20-1; CDR3: CSALTVAGVVEQFF; DNA: TGCAGTGCCCTTACCGTAGCGGGAGTTGTTGAGCAGTTCTTC
size: many; J: TRBJ1-2; D: TRBD1; V: TRBV28; CDR3: CALRKRTGSGYTF; DNA: TGTGCCCTCAGGAAGCGGACAGGGTCCGGCTACACCTTC
size: once; J: TRBJ2-1; D: .; V: TRBV12-3/TRBV12-4; CDR3: CASGSSSYNEQFF; DNA: TGTGCCAGTGGCAGTAGCTCCTACAATGAGCAGTTCTTC